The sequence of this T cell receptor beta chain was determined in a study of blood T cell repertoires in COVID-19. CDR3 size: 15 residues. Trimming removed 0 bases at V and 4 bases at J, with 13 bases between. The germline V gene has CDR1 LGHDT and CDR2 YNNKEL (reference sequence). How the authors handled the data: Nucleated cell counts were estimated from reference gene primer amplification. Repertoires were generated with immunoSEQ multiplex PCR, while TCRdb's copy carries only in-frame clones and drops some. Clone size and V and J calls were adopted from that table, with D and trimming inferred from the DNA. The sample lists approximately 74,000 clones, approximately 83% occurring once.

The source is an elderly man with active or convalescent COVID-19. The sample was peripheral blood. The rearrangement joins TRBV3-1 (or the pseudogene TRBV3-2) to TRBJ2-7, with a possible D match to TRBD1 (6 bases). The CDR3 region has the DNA TGTGCCAGCAGCCAAGATGACGGGACAAGTTACGAGCAGTACTTC. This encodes CASSQDDGTSYEQYF.